One sample yielded the 15 T cell receptor beta chains listed below, sequenced in a study of shared clonotypes between healthy human individuals. The naive CD8 fraction comprised CD45RO-negative cells positively selected for CCR7 and excluded terminally differentiated effector memory CD45RA+ cells. Only in-frame clones appear in the TCRdb table, and some are missing; sequencing was by immunoSEQ multiplex PCR. The sample lists millions of clones; about 95% were seen once. The sample was naive CD8+ T cells sorted from blood. Source of these receptors: a man aged 18 to 29 in good health.

The chain uses TRBV6-5 and TRBJ2-7; 7 nucleotides agree with TRBD2. CDR1 is MNHEY, CDR2 SVGAGI, per germline. This CDR3 contains 12 residues. V was clipped by 10 bases and J by 2 bases; unmatched bases: 5. CDR3 bases: TGTGCCACCACAGCGGGAACCTACGAGCAGTACTTC. Translated: CATTAGTYEQYF.

The CDR3: CASSFQGEYGYTF. The CDR3 region has the DNA TGTGCCAGCAGTTTCCAGGGCGAATATGGCTACACCTTC. The J gene is TRBJ1-2, the V gene TRBV27; a possible D gene is TRBD1 (5 bases). CDR1 MNHEY and CDR2 SMNVEV come from the germline V gene (reference sequence). V was clipped by 3 bases and J by 5 bases, with 10 bases between them. The CDR3 consists of 13 residues.

The chain employs TRBV10-2 and TRBJ2-6; TRBD1 agrees at 7 bases. Germline CDR1 is WSHSY and CDR2 is SAAADI. The CDR3 has 17 amino acids. The V and J ends lost 7 bases and 0 bases, in that order; junction bases with no gene match: 9. Here the CDR3 reads CASTKRGQDSGANVLTF. The CDR3 DNA follows: TGCGCCAGCACCAAAAGGGGGCAAGACTCTGGGGCCAACGTCCTGACTTTC.

The rearrangement joins TRBV7-9 to TRBJ2-5; possibly TRBD1 for D (6 bases). V was clipped by 3 bases and J by 2 bases, with 10 bases between them. This CDR3 has 14 amino acids. Germline CDR1 SEHNR, CDR2 FQNEAQ (reference sequence). The DNA for the CDR3 is TGTGCCAGCAGCTTCATTGGACAGCAAGAGACCCAGTACTTC. As protein: CASSFIGQQETQYF. The full variable domain, rest sourced from reference TRBV7-9 and TRBJ2-5, is DTGVSQNPRHKITKRGQNVTFRCDPISEHNRLYWYRQTLGQGPEFLTYFQNEAQLEKSRLLSDRFSAERPKGSFSTLEIQRTEQGDSAMYLCASSFIGQQETQYFGPGTRLLVL.

This clone was counted a few times. The V gene is TRBV27, the J gene TRBJ1-1, with TRBD1 matching over 8 bases. V shed 5 bases, J shed 0 bases, and the junction held 8 bases outside the gene matches. The CDR3 has 16 residues. CDR1 is MNHEY, CDR2 SMNVEV, per germline (reference sequence). The CDR3 loop is CASSPWDRPMNTEAFF. For the CDR3, the DNA is TGTGCCAGCAGTCCCTGGGACAGGCCAATGAACACTGAAGCTTTCTTT.

Turning to this clone: A much larger clone lies one base from this, so it may be a read error. Distinct nucleotide sequences in the sample also encode this CDR3. This chain connects TRBV6-6 to TRBJ1-1, with D hard to call. The germline gives CDR1 MNHNY, CDR2 SVGAGI (reference sequence). Trimming took off 2 bases at V and 0 bases at J, with 1 base between the two ends. The CDR3 contains 12 residues. CDR3 DNA: TGTGCCAGCAGTTACGTGAACACTGAAGCTTTCTTT. It translates to CASSYVNTEAFF.

The rearrangement uses TRBV7-6 and TRBJ2-2; D is ambiguous. The CDR3 loop spans 14 amino acids. Germline CDR1 reads SGHVS; CDR2 reads FNYEAQ. Trimming left V 1 base short and J 4 bases short, with 7 bases between. The CDR3 region has the DNA TGTGCCAGCAGCTTAGAGCTTGGCACCGGGGAGCTGTTTTTT. Its translation: CASSLELGTGELFF.

Written as DNA, the CDR3 is TGCACCAGCAGCCAACAGGATTACAACTTGCTCAACGAGCAGTACTTC. This encodes CTSSQQDYNLLNEQYF. The chain employs TRBV1 and TRBJ2-7; the D segment call TRBD1 is taken from the table without a DNA check. TRBV1 is a listed pseudogene. The CDR3 length is 16 residues.

The chain links TRBV6-5 to TRBJ1-1; D is ambiguous. V lost 2 bases, J lost 6 bases, and 10 bases lay in between. This CDR3 comprises 13 residues. CDR1 MNHEY and CDR2 SVGAGI come from the germline V gene. The CDR3 nucleotides are TGTGCCAGCAGTTACAAGGGTTTGGCTGAAGCTTTCTTT. It specifies CASSYKGLAEAFF.

The genes are TRBV5-4 and TRBJ2-7, with a weak D call TRBD2 (6 bases). The CDR3 is 14 residues long. V shed 2 bases and J shed 2 bases, with 11 bases lying between them. Germline loops: CDR1 SGHNT, CDR2 YYREEE (reference sequence). CDR3 sequence: CASSFQGLAYEQYF. In DNA form, the CDR3 reads TGTGCCAGCAGCTTTCAGGGACTTGCCTACGAGCAGTACTTC.

About this clone itself: In the same sample, other DNA sequences code for this CDR3. CDR3 residues: CASSKAGSNQPQHF. In nucleotides, the CDR3 is TGTGCCAGCAGCAAAGCAGGTAGCAATCAGCCCCAGCATTTT. The chain joins TRBV21-1 to TRBJ1-5. TRBV21-1 counts as a pseudogene. CDR3 length: 14 amino acids.

V gene TRBV28 combines with J gene TRBJ2-7, with TRBD2 as a possible D gene (5 bases). Germline assignment: CDR1 MDHEN and CDR2 SYDVKM. The V end was cut by 2 bases, the J end by 2 bases, with 7 bases between. The CDR3 spans 13 residues. The CDR3 DNA follows: TGTGCCAGCAGTTTAGCACTAGCCTACGAGCAGTACTTC. Its translation: CASSLALAYEQYF.

V and J are TRBV19 and TRBJ2-1; no clear D. The germline V gene has CDR1 LNHDA and CDR2 SQIVND (reference sequence). This CDR3 spans 15 amino acids. Trimming stripped 10 bases from V and 0 bases from J, with 16 bases between. In DNA form, the CDR3 reads TGTGCCACCTTATCCAGAGCTAGCTCCTACAATGAGCAGTTCTTC. Translation: CATLSRASSYNEQFF.

V gene TRBV6-1 combines with J gene TRBJ2-7, with 8 bases lining up with TRBD1. In germline, CDR1 is MNHNS, CDR2 SASEGT. The CDR3 contains 17 residues. The J segment lost 7 bases and the V segment lost 4 bases, leaving 18 bases of the junction unmatched. The CDR3 loop reads CASSGSGTGRFVREQYF. The CDR3 DNA is TGTGCCAGCAGTGGATCCGGGACAGGACGTTTTGTACGTGAGCAGTACTTC.

This rearrangement joins TRBV7-2 to TRBJ2-7; TRBD2 matches at 10 bases. Germline V gene lookup returns CDR1 SGHTA and CDR2 FQGNSA. With 5 bases clipped from V and 1 base from J, the junction kept 5 bases outside the gene matches. The CDR3 is made up of 15 amino acids. The CDR3 region is CASSQGLAVSYEQYF. The CDR3 DNA is TGTGCCAGCAGCCAAGGACTAGCGGTTTCCTACGAGCAGTACTTC. The full variable domain, rest sourced from reference TRBV7-2 and TRBJ2-7, is GAGVSQSPSNKVTEKGKDVELRCDPISGHTALYWYRQSLGQGLEFLIYFQGNSAPDKSGLPSDRFSAERTGGSVSTLTIQRTQQEDSAVYLCASSQGLAVSYEQYFGPGTRLTVT.